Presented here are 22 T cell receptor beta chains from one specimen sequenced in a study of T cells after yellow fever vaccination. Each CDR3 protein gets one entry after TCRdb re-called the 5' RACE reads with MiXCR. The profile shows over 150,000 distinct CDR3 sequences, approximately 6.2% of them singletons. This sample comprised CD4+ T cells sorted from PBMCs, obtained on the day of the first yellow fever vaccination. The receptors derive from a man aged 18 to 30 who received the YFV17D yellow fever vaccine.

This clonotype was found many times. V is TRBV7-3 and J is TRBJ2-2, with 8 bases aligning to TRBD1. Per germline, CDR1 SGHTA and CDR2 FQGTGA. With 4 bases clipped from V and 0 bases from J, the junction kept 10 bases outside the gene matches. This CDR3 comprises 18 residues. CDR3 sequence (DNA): TGTGCCAGCAGCTCAAGACAGGGGATAGGGGCGAACACCGGGGAGCTGTTTTTT. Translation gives CASSSRQGIGANTGELFF.

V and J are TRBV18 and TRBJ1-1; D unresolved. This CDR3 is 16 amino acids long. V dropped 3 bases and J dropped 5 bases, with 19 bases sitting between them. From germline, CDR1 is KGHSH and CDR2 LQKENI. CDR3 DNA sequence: TGTGCCAGCTCACCCAGACGGGGAGGGTCAGGAACTGAAGCTTTCTTT. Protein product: CASSPRRGGSGTEAFF.

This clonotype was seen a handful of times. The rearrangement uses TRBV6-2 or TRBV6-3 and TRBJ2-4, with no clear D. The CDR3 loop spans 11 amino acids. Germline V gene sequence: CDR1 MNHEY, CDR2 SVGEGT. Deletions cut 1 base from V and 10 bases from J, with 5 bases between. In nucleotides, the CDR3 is TGTGCCAGCAGTTACTATCGAATTCAGTACTTC. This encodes CASSYYRIQYF.

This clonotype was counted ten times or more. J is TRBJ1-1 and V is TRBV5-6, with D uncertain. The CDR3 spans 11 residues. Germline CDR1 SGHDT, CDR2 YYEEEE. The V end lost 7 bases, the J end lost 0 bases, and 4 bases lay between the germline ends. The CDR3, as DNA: TGTGCCAGCGGGGTGAACACTGAAGCTTTCTTT. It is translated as CASGVNTEAFF.

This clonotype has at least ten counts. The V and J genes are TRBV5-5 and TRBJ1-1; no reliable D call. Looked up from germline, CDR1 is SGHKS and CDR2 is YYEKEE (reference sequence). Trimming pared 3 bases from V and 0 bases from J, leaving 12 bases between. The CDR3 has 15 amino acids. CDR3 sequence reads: CASSSLQIMNTEAFF. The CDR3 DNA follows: TGTGCCAGCAGCTCGTTACAGATTATGAACACTGAAGCTTTCTTT.

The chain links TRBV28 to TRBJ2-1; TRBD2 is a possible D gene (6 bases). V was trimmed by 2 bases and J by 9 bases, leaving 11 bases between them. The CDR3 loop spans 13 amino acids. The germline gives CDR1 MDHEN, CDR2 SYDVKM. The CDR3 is CASSLGAGGEQFF. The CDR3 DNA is TGTGCCAGCAGTTTAGGGGCCGGGGGTGAGCAGTTCTTC.

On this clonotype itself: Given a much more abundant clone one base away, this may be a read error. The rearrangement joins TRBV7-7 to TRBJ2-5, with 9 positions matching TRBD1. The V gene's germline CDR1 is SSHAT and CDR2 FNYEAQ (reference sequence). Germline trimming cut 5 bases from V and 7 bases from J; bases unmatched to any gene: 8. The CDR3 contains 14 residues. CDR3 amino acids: CASSGTGGAGTQYF. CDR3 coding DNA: TGTGCCAGCAGCGGAACAGGGGGCGCCGGGACCCAGTACTTC.

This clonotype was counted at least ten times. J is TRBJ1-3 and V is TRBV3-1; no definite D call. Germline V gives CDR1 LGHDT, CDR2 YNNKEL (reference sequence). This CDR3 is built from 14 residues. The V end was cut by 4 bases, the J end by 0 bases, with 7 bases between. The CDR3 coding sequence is TGTGCCAGCAGCCCTATCGACTCTGGAAACACCATATATTTT. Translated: CASSPIDSGNTIYF.

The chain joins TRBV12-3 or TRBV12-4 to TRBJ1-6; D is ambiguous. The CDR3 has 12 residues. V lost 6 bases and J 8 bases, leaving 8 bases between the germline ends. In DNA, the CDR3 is TGTGCCAGCAGGAACAGCTATTCACCCCTCCACTTT. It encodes CASRNSYSPLHF.

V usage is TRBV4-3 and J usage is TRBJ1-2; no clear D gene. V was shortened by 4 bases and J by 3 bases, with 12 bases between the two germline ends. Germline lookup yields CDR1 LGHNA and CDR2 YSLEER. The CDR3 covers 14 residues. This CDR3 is CASSPGGFDYGYTF. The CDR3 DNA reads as TGCGCCAGCAGCCCGGGCGGTTTCGACTATGGCTACACCTTC.

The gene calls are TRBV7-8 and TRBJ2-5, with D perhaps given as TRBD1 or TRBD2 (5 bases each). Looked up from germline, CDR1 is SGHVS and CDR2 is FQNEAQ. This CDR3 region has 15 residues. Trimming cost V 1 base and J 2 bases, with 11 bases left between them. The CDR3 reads CASSLDRGRQETQYF. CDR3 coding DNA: TGTGCCAGCAGCTTAGACCGGGGACGGCAAGAGACCCAGTACTTC.

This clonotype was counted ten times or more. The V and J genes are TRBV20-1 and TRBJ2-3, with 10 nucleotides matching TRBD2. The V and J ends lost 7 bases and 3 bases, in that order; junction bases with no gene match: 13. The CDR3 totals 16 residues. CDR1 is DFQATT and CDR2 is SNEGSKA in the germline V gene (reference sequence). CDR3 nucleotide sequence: TGCAGTGTTATCCTAGGGGCTAGCGGGGGAACAGATACGCAGTATTTT. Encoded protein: CSVILGASGGTDTQYF.

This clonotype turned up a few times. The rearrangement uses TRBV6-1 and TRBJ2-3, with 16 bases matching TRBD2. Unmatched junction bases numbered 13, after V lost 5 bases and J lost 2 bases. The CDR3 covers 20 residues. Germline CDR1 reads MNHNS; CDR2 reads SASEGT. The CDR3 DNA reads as TGTGCCAGCAGTAGAACCCCAGGGACTAGCGGGGGGGGAAACACAGATACGCAGTATTTT. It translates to CASSRTPGTSGGGNTDTQYF.

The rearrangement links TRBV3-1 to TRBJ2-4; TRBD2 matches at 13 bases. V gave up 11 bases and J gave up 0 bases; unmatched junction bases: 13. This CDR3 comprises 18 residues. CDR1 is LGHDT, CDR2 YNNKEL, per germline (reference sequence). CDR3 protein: CAFSSGLAGTIAKNIQYF. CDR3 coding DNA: TGTGCCTTCAGTTCGGGACTAGCGGGGACCATAGCCAAAAACATTCAGTACTTC.

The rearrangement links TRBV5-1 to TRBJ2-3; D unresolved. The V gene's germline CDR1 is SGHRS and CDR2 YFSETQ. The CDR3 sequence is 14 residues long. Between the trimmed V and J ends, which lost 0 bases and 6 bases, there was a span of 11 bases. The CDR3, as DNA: TGCGCCAGCAGCTTGGGTCGTCTTGGGGATACGCAGTATTTT. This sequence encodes CASSLGRLGDTQYF.

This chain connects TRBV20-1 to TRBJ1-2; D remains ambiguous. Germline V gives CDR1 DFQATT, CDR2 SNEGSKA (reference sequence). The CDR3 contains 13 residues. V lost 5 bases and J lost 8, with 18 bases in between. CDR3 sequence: CSAARGPLGGYTF. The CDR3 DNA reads TGCAGTGCTGCAAGAGGCCCCCTGGGGGGCTACACCTTC.

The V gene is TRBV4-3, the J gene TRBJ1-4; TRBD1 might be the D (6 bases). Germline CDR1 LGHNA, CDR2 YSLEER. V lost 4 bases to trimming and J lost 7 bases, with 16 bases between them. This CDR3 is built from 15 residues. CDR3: CASSRTRTVTEKLFF. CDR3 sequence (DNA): TGCGCCAGCAGCCGAACGCGGACAGTTACTGAAAAACTGTTTTTT.

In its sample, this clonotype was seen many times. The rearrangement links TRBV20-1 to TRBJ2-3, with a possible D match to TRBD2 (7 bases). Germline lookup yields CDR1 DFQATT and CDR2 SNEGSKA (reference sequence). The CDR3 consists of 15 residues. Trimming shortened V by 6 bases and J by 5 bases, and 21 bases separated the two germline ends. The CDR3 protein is CSAVSVGGPRDTQYF. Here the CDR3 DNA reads TGCAGTGCCGTCTCAGTGGGGGGGCCGAGAGATACGCAGTATTTT.

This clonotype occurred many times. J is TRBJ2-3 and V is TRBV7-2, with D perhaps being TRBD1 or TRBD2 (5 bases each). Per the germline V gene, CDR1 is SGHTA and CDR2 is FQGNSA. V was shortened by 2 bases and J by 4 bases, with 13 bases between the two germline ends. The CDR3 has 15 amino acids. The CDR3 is CASSLLTGRSDTQYF. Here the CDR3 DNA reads TGTGCCAGCAGCTTATTGACGGGGCGGTCAGATACGCAGTATTTT.

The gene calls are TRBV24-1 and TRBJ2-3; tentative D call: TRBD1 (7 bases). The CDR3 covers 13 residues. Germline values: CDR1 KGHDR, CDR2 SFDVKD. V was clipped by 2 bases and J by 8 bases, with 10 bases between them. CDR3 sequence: CATSDWRDSTQYF. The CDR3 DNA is TGTGCCACCAGTGATTGGAGGGACAGTACGCAGTATTTT.

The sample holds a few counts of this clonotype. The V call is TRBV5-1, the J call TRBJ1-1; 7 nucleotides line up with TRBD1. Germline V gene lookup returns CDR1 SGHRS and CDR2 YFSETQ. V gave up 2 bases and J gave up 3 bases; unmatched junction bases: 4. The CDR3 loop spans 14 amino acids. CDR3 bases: TGCGCCAGCAGCTTACAGGGGAAAGACACTGAAGCTTTCTTT. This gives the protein CASSLQGKDTEAFF.

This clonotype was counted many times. The CDR3 region is CASRRQGIVETQYF. The DNA of the CDR3 is TGCGCCAGCAGAAGACAGGGAATTGTTGAGACCCAGTACTTC. The rearrangement uses TRBV5-1 and TRBJ2-5, with 7 bases fitting TRBD1. Trimming took 5 bases from V and 5 from J; bases not matched to a gene: 9. CDR1 and CDR2 from the germline V gene are SGHRS and YFSETQ. The CDR3 has 14 amino acids.